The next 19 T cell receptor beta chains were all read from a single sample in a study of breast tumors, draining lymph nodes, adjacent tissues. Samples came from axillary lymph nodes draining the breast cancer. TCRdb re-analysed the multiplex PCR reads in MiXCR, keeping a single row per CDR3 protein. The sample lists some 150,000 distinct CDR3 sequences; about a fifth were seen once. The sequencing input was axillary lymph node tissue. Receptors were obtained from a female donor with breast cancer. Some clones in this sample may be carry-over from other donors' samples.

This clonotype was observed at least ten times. CDR3 protein: CASSLVGGYNEQFF. CDR3 DNA: TGTGCCAGCAGCTTAGTGGGCGGTTACAATGAGCAGTTCTTC. This chain links TRBV7-9 with TRBJ2-1; D is undetermined. The CDR3 runs 14 residues. The germline V gene has CDR1 SEHNR and CDR2 FQNEAQ (reference sequence). Trimming left V 1 base short and J 4 bases short, with 8 bases between.

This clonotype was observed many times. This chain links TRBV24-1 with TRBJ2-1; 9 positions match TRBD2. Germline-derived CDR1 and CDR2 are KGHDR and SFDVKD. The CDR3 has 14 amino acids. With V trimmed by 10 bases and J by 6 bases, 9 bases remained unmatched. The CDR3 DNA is TGTGCCACGACTAAGGCGGGAGGGGGCAATGAGCAGTTCTTC. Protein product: CATTKAGGGNEQFF.

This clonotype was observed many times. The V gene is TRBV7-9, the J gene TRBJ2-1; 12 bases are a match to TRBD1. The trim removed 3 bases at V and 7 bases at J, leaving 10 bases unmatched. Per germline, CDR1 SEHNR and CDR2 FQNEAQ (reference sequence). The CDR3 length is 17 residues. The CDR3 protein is CASSFFMGTGGLNEQFF. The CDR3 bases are TGTGCCAGCAGCTTTTTTATGGGGACAGGGGGCTTGAATGAGCAGTTCTTC. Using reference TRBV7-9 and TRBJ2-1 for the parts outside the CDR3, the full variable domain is DTGVSQNPRHKITKRGQNVTFRCDPISEHNRLYWYRQTLGQGPEFLTYFQNEAQLEKSRLLSDRFSAERPKGSFSTLEIQRTEQGDSAMYLCASSFFMGTGGLNEQFFGPGTRLTVL.

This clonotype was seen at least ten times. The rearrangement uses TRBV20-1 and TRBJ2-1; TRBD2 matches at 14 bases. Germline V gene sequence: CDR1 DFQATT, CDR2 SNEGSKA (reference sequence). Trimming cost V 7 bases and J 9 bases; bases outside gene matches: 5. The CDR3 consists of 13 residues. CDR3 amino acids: CSVPGLAGVEQFF. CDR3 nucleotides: TGCAGTGTACCGGGACTAGCGGGAGTTGAGCAGTTCTTC.

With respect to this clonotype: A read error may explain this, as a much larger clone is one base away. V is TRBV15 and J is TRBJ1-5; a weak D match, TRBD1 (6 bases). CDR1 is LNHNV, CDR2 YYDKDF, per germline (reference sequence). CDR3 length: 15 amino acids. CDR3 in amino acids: CATSRDRGTNQPLHF. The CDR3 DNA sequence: TGTGCCACCAGCAGAGATAGGGGGACCAATCAGCCCCTGCATTTT. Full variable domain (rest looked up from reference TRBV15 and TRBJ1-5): DAMVIQNPRYQVTQFGKPVTLSCSQTLNHNVMYWYQQKSSQAPKLLFHYYDKDFNNEADTPDNFQSRRPNTSFCFLDIRSPGLGDTAMYLCATSRDRGTNQPLHFGDGTRLSIL.

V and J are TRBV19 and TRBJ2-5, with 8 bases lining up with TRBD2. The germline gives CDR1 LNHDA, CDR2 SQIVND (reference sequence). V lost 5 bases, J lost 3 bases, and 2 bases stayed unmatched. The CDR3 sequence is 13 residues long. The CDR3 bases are TGTGCCAGTAGTGTGGGACTAGAAGAGACCCAGTACTTC. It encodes CASSVGLEETQYF. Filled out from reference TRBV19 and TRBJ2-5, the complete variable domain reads DGGITQSPKYLFRKEGQNVTLSCEQNLNHDAMYWYRQDPGQGLRLIYYSQIVNDFQKGDIAEGYSVSREKKESFPLTVTSAQKNPTAFYLCASSVGLEETQYFGPGTRLLVL.

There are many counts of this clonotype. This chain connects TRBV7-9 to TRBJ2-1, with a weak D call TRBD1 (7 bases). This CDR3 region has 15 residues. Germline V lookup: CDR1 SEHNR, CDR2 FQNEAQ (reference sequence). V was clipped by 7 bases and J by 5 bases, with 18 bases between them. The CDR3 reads CASTPSQGGHNEQFF. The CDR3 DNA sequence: TGTGCCAGCACCCCATCCCAGGGGGGACACAATGAGCAGTTCTTC.

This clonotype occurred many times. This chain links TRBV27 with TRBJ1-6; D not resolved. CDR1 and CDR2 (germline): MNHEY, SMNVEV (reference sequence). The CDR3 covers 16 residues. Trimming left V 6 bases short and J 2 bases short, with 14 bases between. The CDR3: CASSAVSGAYNSPLHF. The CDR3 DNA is TGTGCCAGCAGCGCGGTTAGTGGGGCCTATAATTCACCCCTCCACTTT.

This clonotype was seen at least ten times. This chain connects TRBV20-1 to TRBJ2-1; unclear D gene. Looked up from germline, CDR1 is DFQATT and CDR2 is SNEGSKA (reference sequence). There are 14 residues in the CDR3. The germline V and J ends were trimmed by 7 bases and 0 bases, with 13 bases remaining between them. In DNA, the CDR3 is TGCAGTGTTTGGACCCCGAGCTCCTACAATGAGCAGTTCTTC. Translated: CSVWTPSSYNEQFF.

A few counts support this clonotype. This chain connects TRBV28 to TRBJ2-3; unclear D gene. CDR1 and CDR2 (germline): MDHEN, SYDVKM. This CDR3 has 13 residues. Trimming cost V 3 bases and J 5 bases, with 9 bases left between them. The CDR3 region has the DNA TGTGCCAGCAGTTTGATCGCCCGAGATACGCAGTATTTT. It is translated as CASSLIARDTQYF.

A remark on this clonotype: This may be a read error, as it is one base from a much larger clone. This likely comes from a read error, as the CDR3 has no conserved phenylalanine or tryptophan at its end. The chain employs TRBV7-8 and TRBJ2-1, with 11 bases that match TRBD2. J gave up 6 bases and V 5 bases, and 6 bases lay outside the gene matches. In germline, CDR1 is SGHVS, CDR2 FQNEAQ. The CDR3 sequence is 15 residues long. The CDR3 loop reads CASSTSSGRINEQFL. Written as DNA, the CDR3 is TGTGCCAGCAGCACTTCTAGCGGGAGGATCAATGAGCAGTTCCTC.

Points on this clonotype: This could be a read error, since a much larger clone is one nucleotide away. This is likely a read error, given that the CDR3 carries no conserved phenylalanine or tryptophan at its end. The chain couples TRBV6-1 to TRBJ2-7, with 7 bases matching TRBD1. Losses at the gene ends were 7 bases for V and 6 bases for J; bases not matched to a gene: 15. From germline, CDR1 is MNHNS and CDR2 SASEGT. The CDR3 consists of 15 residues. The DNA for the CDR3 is TGTGCCAGCAACCCTCACAGGGGCTATCCTTCCGAGCAGTACTCC. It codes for CASNPHRGYPSEQYS.

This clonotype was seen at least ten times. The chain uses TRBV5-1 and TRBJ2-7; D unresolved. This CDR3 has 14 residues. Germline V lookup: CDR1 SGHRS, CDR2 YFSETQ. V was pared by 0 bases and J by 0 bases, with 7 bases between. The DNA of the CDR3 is TGCGCCAGCAGCTTGGCTCGCCGCTCCTACGAGCAGTACTTC. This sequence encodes CASSLARRSYEQYF. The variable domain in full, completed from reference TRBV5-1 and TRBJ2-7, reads KAGVTQTPRYLIKTRGQQVTLSCSPISGHRSVSWYQQTPGQGLQFLFEYFSETQRNKGNFPGRFSGRQFSNSRSEMNVSTLELGDSALYLCASSLARRSYEQYFGPGTRLTVT.

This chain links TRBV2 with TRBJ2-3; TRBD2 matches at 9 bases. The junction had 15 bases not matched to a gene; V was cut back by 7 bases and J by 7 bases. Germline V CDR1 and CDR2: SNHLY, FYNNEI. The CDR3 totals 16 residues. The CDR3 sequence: CASTQIGAGGTNTQYF. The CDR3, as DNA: TGTGCCAGCACCCAGATCGGAGCGGGAGGTACAAATACGCAGTATTTT.

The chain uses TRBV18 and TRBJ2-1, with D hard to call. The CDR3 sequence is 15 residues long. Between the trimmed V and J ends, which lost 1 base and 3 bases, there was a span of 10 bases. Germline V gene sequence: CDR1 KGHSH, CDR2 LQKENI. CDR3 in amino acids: CASSPLGIDYNEQFF. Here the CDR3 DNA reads TGTGCCAGCTCACCACTAGGGATAGACTACAATGAGCAGTTCTTC.

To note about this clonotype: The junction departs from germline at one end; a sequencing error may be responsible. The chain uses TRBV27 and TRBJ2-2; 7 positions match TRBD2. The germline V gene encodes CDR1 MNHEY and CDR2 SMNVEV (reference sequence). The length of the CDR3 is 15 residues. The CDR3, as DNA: TGTGCCAGCAGTATCTCTAGGGGAGGGACCGGGGAGCTGTCTTTT. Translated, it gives CASSISRGGTGELSF.

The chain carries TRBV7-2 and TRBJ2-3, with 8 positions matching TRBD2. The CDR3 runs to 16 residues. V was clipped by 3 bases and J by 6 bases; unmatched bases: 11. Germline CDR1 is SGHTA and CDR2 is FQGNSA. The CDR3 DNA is TGTGCCAGCAGCTTGGGAGGGGGTAGCGGGATCGATACGCAGTATTTT. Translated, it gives CASSLGGGSGIDTQYF.

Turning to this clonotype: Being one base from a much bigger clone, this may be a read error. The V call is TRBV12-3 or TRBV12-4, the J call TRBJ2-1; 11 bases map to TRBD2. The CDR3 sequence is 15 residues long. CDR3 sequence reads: CAGRRGLADYNEQFF. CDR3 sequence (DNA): TGTGCCGGCAGGCGGGGACTAGCGGACTACAATGAGCAGTTCTTC.

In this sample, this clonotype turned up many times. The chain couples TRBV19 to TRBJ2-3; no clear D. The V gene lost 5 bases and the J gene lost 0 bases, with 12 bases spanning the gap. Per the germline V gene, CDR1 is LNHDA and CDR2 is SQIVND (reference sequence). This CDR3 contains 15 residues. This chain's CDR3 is CASSESRSSTDTQYF. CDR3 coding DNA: TGTGCCAGTAGTGAGAGCCGCTCTAGCACAGATACGCAGTATTTT.